The clone carrying this T cell receptor (beta chain) appeared a few times. No antigen is known for it. These data are taken from a study of blood T cells in healthy people across ages. This CDR3 has 12 amino acids. The germline V gene has CDR1 MNHEY and CDR2 SVGEGT. V was cut by 2 bases and J by 3 bases, with 5 bases left in between. Whole-study findings and limits: Roughly linear age-related decline in beta diversity appeared, significant by age roughly 40. Researchers judged that diversity estimates from one million T cells fell short of true values.

It was with a sample-barcoded 5' primer and a J-beta primer mix that a second PCR of about 7 to 12 cycles was run. Tags on each cDNA molecule came from a template-switch adaptor with 12 random nucleotides. Via MiXCR, TCRdb re-called the 5' RACE reads, giving one row per CDR3 protein. Found here are over 950,000 distinct CDR3 sequences, just over 50% of them singletons; the top ten hold over 20%. V and J are TRBV6-2 or TRBV6-3 and TRBJ2-7; D is undetermined. The sequence derives from a woman in her sixties or seventies in good health. The sequenced material came from blood. The CDR3 reads CASSYTFYEQYF. CDR3 sequence (DNA): TGTGCCAGCAGTTACACCTTCTACGAGCAGTACTTC.